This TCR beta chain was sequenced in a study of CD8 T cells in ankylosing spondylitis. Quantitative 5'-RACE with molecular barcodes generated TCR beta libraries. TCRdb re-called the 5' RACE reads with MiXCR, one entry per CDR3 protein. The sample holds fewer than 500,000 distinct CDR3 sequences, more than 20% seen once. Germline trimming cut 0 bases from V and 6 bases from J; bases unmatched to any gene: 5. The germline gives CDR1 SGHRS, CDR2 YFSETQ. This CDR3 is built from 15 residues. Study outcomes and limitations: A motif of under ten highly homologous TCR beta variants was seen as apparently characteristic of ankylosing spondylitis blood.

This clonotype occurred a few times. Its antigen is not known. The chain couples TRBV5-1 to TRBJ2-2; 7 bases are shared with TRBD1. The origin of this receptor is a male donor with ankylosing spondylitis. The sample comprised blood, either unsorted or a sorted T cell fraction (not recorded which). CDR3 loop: CASSLARDRAGELFF. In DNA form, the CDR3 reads TGCGCCAGCAGCTTGGCGCGTGACAGGGCCGGGGAGCTGTTTTTT.